Below are 21 T cell receptor beta chains sequenced from a single sample in a study of CD8 T cells in ankylosing spondylitis listed by TCRdb under 2017. No antigen has been assigned to these receptors. The method behind the library was 5' RACE. The sample was run on an Illumina HiSeq 2500. Clones were called with MiXCR by TCRdb after fastp trimmed the public reads at Q25, and only in-frame beta chains were retained. Rows with one shared CDR3 protein collapse into an entry with the most common genes and DNA. This sample gives under 450,000 distinct CDR3 sequences in total; 17% of them show up just once. The ten biggest clones cover under 1.2% of the sample. General findings and caveats noted by the study authors: A TCR beta motif of several highly homologous amino acid variants appeared characteristic of blood from ankylosing spondylitis patients.

Sequencing used blood, either unsorted or a sorted T cell fraction (not recorded which). Receptors originate from a male donor with ankylosing spondylitis.

This sequence joins TRBV6-5 and TRBJ1-1; D is possibly TRBD1 (5 bases). Germline V gene sequence: CDR1 MNHEY, CDR2 SVGAGI. V was clipped by 2 bases and J by 3 bases, with 13 bases between them. The CDR3 loop spans 15 amino acids. The CDR3 region is CASSYGRGGDTEAFF. DNA of the CDR3: TGTGCCAGCAGTTACGGTAGGGGAGGGGACACTGAAGCTTTCTTT.

V and J are TRBV9 and TRBJ2-2; the match to TRBD2 covers 12 bases. V was clipped by 1 base and J by 9 bases; unmatched bases: 13. The CDR3 extends over 18 amino acids. Germline CDR1 SGDLS, CDR2 YYNGEE. CDR3 region: CASSVNSLTSGSMWELFF. CDR3 DNA: TGTGCCAGCAGCGTAAATTCCCTGACTAGCGGGAGCATGTGGGAGCTGTTTTTT.

This clonotype was counted between two and nine times. The chain combines TRBV7-8 with TRBJ2-1; 12 positions match TRBD1. J was trimmed by 7 bases and V by 0 bases; bases with no gene match: 7. Germline CDR1 SGHVS, CDR2 FQNEAQ. The CDR3 is made up of 17 amino acids. CDR3 loop: CASSLAPWDRGQNEQFF. The CDR3 nucleotides read TGTGCCAGCAGCTTAGCGCCTTGGGACAGGGGGCAAAATGAGCAGTTCTTC. The full variable domain, in which reference TRBV7-8 and TRBJ2-1 provide the parts outside the CDR3, is GAGVSQSPRYKVAKRGQDVALRCDPISGHVSLFWYQQALGQGPEFLTYFQNEAQLDKSGLPSDRFFAERPEGSVSTLKIQRTQQEDSAVYLCASSLAPWDRGQNEQFFGPGTRLTVL.

The chain employs TRBV20-1 and TRBJ1-4, with D possibly matching TRBD1 (6 bases). CDR1 and CDR2 from the germline V gene are DFQATT and SNEGSKA (reference sequence). Trimming shortened V by 3 bases and J by 5 bases, and 19 bases separated the two germline ends. The CDR3 covers 16 residues. CDR3 amino acids: CSAREGGRRTNEKLFF. The CDR3 bases are TGCAGTGCTAGGGAGGGGGGTCGTCGAACGAATGAAAAACTGTTTTTT.

The chain combines TRBV10-3 with TRBJ2-1; 16 bases match TRBD2. Germline V CDR1 and CDR2: ENHRY, SYGVKD. After removal of 6 bases from V and 0 bases from J, the junction contained 17 bases not matched to a gene. The CDR3 loop spans 22 amino acids. Here the CDR3 DNA reads TGTGCCATCAGACCGGACAGGGGACTAGCGGGAGGGCGGTCGGGCTCCTACAATGAGCAGTTCTTC. Translating it yields CAIRPDRGLAGGRSGSYNEQFF.

CDR3 sequence: CASSDNPGNSPLHF. CDR3 nucleotide sequence: TGCGCCAGCAGCGACAACCCAGGGAATTCACCCCTCCACTTT. The chain couples TRBV5-1 to TRBJ1-6; tentative D call: TRBD1 (5 bases). The CDR3 totals 14 residues. Germline V gives CDR1 SGHRS, CDR2 YFSETQ. V was cut by 4 bases and J by 7 bases, with 12 bases left in between.

This chain's CDR3 is CASSVGGTTYYEQYF. The CDR3 nucleotides are TGTGCCAGCAGCGTAGGTGGGACAACCTACTACGAGCAGTACTTC. This chain joins TRBV9 and TRBJ2-7; D may be TRBD1 (6 bases). The CDR3 totals 15 residues. V lost 0 bases and J lost 3, with 13 bases in between. Germline CDR1 SGDLS, CDR2 YYNGEE. Combining the CDR3 with reference TRBV9 and TRBJ2-7 gives the whole variable domain DSGVTQTPKHLITATGQRVTLRCSPRSGDLSVYWYQQSLDQGLQFLIQYYNGEERAKGNILERFSAQQFPDLHSELNLSSLELGDSALYFCASSVGGTTYYEQYFGPGTRLTVT.

This clonotype was counted a few times. The chain is built from TRBV12-3 or TRBV12-4 and TRBJ1-2; no clear D gene. The CDR3 runs to 15 residues. Trimming pared 6 bases from V and 5 bases from J, leaving 19 bases between. This chain's CDR3 is CASSHSDREVYGYTF. The DNA of the CDR3 is TGTGCCAGCAGCCATTCTGACCGAGAGGTGTATGGCTACACCTTC.

The J gene is TRBJ1-5, the V gene TRBV3-1; TRBD1 might be the D (6 bases). Germline loops: CDR1 LGHDT, CDR2 YNNKEL (reference sequence). With 0 bases removed from V and 6 bases from J, the gap between germline ends came to 21 bases. The CDR3 has 18 amino acids. The CDR3 loop is CASSQDSVWGAPGQPQHF. The CDR3 DNA is TGTGCCAGCAGCCAAGATTCGGTATGGGGGGCTCCAGGTCAGCCCCAGCATTTT.

The gene calls are TRBV2 and TRBJ2-7; D is ambiguous. With 3 bases removed from V and 0 bases from J, the gap between germline ends came to 6 bases. Germline CDR1 is SNHLY and CDR2 is FYNNEI. There are 13 residues in the CDR3. The CDR3, as DNA: TGTGCCAGCAGTGACCCCAGCTCCTACGAGCAGTACTTC. Residues: CASSDPSSYEQYF.

Note on this clonotype: At one end the junction does not follow the germline gene, possibly because of a read error. The chain uses TRBV18 and TRBJ1-1; 8 bases fit TRBD1. The CDR3 extends over 12 amino acids. The germline V gene has CDR1 KGHSH and CDR2 LQKENI. In DNA, the CDR3 is TGTGCCAGCTCACGTCCAGGGGGCAGTCCCAACTTT. Protein product: CASSRPGGSPNF.

This clonotype was observed a handful of times. The J gene is TRBJ1-2, the V gene TRBV20-1; 7 bases are shared with TRBD1. CDR3 size: 12 residues. Germline trimming cut 3 bases from V and 7 bases from J; bases unmatched to any gene: 5. Germline CDR1 is DFQATT and CDR2 is SNEGSKA (reference sequence). In DNA form, the CDR3 reads TGCAGTGCTAGTCGACAGGGCGGTGGCTACACCTTC. Amino acid sequence: CSASRQGGGYTF.

This chain joins TRBV7-2 and TRBJ2-1; a weak D match, TRBD1 (6 bases). The CDR3 has 16 amino acids. Between the trimmed V and J ends, which lost 0 bases and 10 bases, there was a span of 19 bases. Germline-derived CDR1 and CDR2 are SGHTA and FQGNSA. DNA for the CDR3: TGTGCCAGCAGCTTAGCCCCCGGACGGGTCCAGGGGGAGCAGTTCTTC. Translated: CASSLAPGRVQGEQFF.

This clonotype was seen at least ten times. Compared with germline, one end of the junction differs, possibly owing to a read error. The V call is TRBV7-7, the J call TRBJ2-2; possibly TRBD1 for D (6 bases). The CDR3 has 17 amino acids. From germline, CDR1 is SSHAT and CDR2 FNYEAQ (reference sequence). The CDR3 nucleotides are TGTGCTAGCAGCTCGTGGGGGCCCACCTCGAACACCGGGGAGCTGTTTTTT. As protein: CASSSWGPTSNTGELFF.

This clonotype was detected a few times. The chain couples TRBV12-3 or TRBV12-4 to TRBJ2-7; 7 positions match TRBD1. CDR3 length: 14 amino acids. V shed 5 bases and J 4 bases; nucleotides not matched to a gene: 8. The CDR3, as DNA: TGTGCCAGCAGTAAGACAGGGTTACCGTACGAGCAGTACTTC. Its translation: CASSKTGLPYEQYF.

The chain is built from TRBV9 and TRBJ1-2; possibly TRBD1 for D (6 bases). This CDR3 has 14 amino acids. Deletions cut 2 bases from V and 4 bases from J, with 12 bases between. Germline lookup yields CDR1 SGDLS and CDR2 YYNGEE. The CDR3 DNA reads TGTGCCAGCAGCGTCGCAACAGGGCCCTATGGCTACACCTTC. This translates into CASSVATGPYGYTF.

The chain combines TRBV7-9 with TRBJ2-1, with 7 bases that match TRBD2. CDR1 and CDR2 from the germline V gene are SEHNR and FQNEAQ (reference sequence). The length of the CDR3 is 16 residues. V shed 2 bases and J 4 bases; nucleotides not matched to a gene: 8. The CDR3 nucleotides are TGTGCCAGCAGCTTAACCGGCGCGGGAGAATACAATGAGCAGTTCTTC. This gives the protein CASSLTGAGEYNEQFF.

There are a few counts of this clonotype. J is TRBJ1-2 and V is TRBV20-1; D is unresolved. Germline CDR1 and CDR2: DFQATT and SNEGSKA (reference sequence). V lost 3 bases, J lost 6 bases, and 17 bases lay in between. CDR3 size: 14 residues. The CDR3 sequence: CSARDPKRIDGYTF. CDR3 nucleotide sequence: TGCAGTGCTAGGGACCCAAAAAGGATTGATGGCTACACCTTC.

This clonotype has only one observation. This CDR3 reads CASSQAWRGVDTQYF. CDR3 sequence (DNA): TGCGCCAGCAGCCAAGCTTGGCGGGGGGTAGATACGCAGTATTTT. The gene calls are TRBV4-3 and TRBJ2-3, with 8 positions matching TRBD2. Trimming removed 1 base from V and 5 bases from J; junction bases left unmatched: 5. CDR1 is LGHNA and CDR2 is YSLEER in the germline V gene. This CDR3 comprises 15 residues.

The CDR3: CASRLAGIYEQYF. The CDR3, as DNA: TGCGCCAGCAGGCTAGCGGGAATCTACGAGCAGTACTTC. The rearrangement links TRBV5-1 to TRBJ2-7, with TRBD2 matching 9 bases. The germline gives CDR1 SGHRS, CDR2 YFSETQ. CDR3 length: 13 residues. J gave up 3 bases and V 5 bases, and 3 bases lay outside the gene matches. The variable domain in full, completed from reference TRBV5-1 and TRBJ2-7, reads KAGVTQTPRYLIKTRGQQVTLSCSPISGHRSVSWYQQTPGQGLQFLFEYFSETQRNKGNFPGRFSGRQFSNSRSEMNVSTLELGDSALYLCASRLAGIYEQYFGPGTRLTVT.

This clonotype was observed a few times. The J gene is TRBJ2-2, the V gene TRBV30, with 7 bases that match TRBD2. From germline, CDR1 is GTSNPN and CDR2 SVGIG (reference sequence). Losses at the gene ends were 8 bases for V and 11 bases for J; bases not matched to a gene: 20. The CDR3 spans 15 residues. The CDR3, as DNA: TGTGCCACGACTGTCGCTCGATGGGGGGGAGGAGAGCTGTTTTTT. This gives the protein CATTVARWGGGELFF.